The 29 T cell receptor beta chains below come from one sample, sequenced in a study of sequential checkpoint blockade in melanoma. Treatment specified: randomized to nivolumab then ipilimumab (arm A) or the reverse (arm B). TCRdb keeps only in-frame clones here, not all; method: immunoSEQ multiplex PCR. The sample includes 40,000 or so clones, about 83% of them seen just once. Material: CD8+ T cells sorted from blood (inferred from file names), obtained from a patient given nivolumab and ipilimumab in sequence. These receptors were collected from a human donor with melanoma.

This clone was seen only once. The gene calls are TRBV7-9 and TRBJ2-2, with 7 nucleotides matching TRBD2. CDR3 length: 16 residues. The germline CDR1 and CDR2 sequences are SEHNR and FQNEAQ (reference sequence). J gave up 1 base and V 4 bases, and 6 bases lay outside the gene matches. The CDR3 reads CASSSLAGLNTGELFF. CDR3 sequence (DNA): TGTGCCAGCAGCTCCTTAGCGGGTCTGAACACCGGGGAGCTGTTTTTT.

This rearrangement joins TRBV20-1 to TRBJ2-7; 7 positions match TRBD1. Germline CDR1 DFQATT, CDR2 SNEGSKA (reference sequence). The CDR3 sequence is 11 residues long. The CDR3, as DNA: TGCAGCACCTGGGACAGCTACGAGCAGTACTTC. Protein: CSTWDSYEQYF.

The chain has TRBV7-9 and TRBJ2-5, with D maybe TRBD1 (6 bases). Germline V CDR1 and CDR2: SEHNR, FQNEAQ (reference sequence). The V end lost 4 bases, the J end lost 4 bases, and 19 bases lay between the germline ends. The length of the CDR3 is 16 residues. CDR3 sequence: CASSSRQADLGETQYF. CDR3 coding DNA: TGTGCCAGCAGCTCCAGACAGGCTGACTTAGGAGAGACCCAGTACTTC.

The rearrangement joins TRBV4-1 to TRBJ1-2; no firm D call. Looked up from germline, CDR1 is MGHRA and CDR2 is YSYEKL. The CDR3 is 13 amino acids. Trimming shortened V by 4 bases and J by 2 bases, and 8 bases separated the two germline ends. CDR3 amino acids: CASSPDGNYGYTF. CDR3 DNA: TGCGCCAGCAGCCCCGACGGGAACTATGGCTACACCTTC.

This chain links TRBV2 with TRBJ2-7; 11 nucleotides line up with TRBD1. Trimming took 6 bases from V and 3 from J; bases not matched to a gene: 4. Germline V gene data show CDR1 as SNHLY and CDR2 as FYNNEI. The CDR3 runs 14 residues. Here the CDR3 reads CASSGGTGGYEQYF. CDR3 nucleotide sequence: TGTGCCAGCAGCGGAGGGACAGGGGGCTACGAGCAGTACTTC.

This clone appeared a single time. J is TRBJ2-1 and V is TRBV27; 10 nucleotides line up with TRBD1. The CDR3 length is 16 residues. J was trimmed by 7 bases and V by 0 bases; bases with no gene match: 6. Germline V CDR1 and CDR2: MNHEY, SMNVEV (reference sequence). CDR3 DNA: TGTGCCAGCAGTTTATCGATGACAGGGGGCGCGAATGAGCAGTTCTTC. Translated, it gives CASSLSMTGGANEQFF.

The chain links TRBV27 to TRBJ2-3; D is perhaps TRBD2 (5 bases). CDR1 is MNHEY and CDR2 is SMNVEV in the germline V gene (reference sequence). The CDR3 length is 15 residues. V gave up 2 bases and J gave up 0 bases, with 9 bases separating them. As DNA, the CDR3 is TGTGCCAGCAGTTTAGACGGGGAGAGCACAGATACGCAGTATTTT. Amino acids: CASSLDGESTDTQYF.

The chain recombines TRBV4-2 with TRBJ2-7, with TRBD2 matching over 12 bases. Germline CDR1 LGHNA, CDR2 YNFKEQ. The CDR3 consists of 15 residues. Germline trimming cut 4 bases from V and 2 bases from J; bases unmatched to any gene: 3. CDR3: CASSLRLAGAYEQYF. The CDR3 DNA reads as TGTGCCAGCAGCCTTAGACTAGCGGGGGCCTACGAGCAGTACTTC.

This chain's CDR3 is CASSPQGNTGELFF. CDR3 DNA sequence: TGTGCCAGCAGCCCCCAGGGGAACACCGGGGAGCTGTTTTTT. The chain has TRBV13 and TRBJ2-2, with a tentative D call TRBD1 (5 bases). The CDR3 runs to 14 residues. Germline values: CDR1 PRHDT, CDR2 FYEKMQ (reference sequence). V lost 5 bases, J lost 1 base, and 8 bases lay in between.

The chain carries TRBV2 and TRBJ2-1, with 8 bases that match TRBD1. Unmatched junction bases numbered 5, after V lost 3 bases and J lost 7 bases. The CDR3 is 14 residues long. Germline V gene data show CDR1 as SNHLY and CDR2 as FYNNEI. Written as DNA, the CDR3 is TGTGCCAGCAGTGACAGGGGGCGAGAGAATGAGCAGTTCTTC. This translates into CASSDRGRENEQFF.

This CDR3 reads CATGGVAEQFF. CDR3 nucleotide sequence: TGTGCCACCGGGGGAGTAGCAGAGCAGTTCTTC. The chain employs TRBV27 and TRBJ2-1, with D possibly TRBD2 on 6 matching bases. CDR1 is MNHEY, CDR2 SMNVEV, per germline (reference sequence). The CDR3 is made up of 11 amino acids. Trimming shortened V by 10 bases and J by 10 bases, and 14 bases separated the two germline ends.

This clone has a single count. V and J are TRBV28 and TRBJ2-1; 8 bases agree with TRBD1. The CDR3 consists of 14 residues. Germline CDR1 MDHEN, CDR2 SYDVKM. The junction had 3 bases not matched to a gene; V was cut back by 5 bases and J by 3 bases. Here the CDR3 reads CASSAGTGYNEQFF. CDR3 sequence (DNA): TGTGCCAGCAGTGCGGGGACAGGCTACAATGAGCAGTTCTTC.

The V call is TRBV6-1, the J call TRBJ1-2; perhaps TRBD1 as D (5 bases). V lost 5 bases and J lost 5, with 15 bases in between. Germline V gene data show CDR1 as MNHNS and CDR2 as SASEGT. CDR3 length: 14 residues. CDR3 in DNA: TGTGCCAGCAGTTATGGAGGGACCGCGTATGGCTACACCTTC. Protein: CASSYGGTAYGYTF.

Here the CDR3 reads CAWSVSRGFEQYF. For the CDR3, the DNA is TGTGCCTGGAGTGTAAGTCGAGGGTTCGAGCAGTACTTC. The chain employs TRBV30 and TRBJ2-7; D is perhaps TRBD2 (5 bases). The germline CDR1 and CDR2 sequences are GTSNPN and SVGIG (reference sequence). Trimming removed 0 bases at V and 6 bases at J, with 12 bases between. The length of the CDR3 is 13 residues.

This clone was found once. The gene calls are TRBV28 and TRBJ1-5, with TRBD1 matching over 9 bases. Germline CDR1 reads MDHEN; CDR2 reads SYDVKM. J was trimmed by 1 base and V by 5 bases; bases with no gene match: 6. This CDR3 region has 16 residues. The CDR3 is CASSPGTGTSNQPQHF. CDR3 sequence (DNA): TGTGCCAGCAGTCCAGGGACAGGGACAAGCAATCAGCCCCAGCATTTT.

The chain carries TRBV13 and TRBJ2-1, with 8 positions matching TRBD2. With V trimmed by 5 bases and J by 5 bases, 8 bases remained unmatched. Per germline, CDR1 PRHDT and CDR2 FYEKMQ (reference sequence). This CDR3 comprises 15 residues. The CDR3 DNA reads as TGTGCCAGCAGCCAACCGGGACTAGGGGACAATGAGCAGTTCTTC. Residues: CASSQPGLGDNEQFF. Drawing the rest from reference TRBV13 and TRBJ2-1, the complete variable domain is AAGVIQSPRHLIKEKRETATLKCYPIPRHDTVYWYQQGPGQDPQFLISFYEKMQSDKGSIPDRFSAQQFSDYHSELNMSSLELGDSALYFCASSQPGLGDNEQFFGPGTRLTVL.

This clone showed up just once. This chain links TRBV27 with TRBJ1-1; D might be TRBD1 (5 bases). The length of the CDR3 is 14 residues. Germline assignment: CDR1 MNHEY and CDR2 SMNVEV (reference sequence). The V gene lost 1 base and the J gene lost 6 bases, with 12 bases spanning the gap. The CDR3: CASSLWGLDSEAFF. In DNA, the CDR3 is TGTGCCAGCAGTTTATGGGGCCTAGACTCTGAAGCTTTCTTT.

Written as DNA, the CDR3 is TGTGCCATCAGTGAAAGGGAGCGGGAGGGCCATGAGCAGTTCTTC. Translating it yields CAISEREREGHEQFF. This chain joins TRBV10-3 and TRBJ2-1; 10 bases fit TRBD2. V lost 3 bases to trimming and J lost 8 bases; unmatched junction nucleotides: 7. The CDR3 sequence is 15 residues long. The germline V gene encodes CDR1 ENHRY and CDR2 SYGVKD.

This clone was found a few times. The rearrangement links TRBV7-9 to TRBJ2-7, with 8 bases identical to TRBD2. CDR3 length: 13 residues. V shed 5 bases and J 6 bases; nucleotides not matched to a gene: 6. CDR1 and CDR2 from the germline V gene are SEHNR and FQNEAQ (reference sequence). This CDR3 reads CASSPEAGAEQYF. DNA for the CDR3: TGTGCCAGCAGCCCCGAAGCGGGAGCCGAGCAGTACTTC.

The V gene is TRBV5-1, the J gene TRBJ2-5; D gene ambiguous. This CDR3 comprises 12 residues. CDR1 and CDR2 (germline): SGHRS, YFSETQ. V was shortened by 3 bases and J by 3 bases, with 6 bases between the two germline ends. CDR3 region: CASSSTEETQYF. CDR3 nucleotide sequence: TGCGCCAGCAGCTCCACGGAAGAGACCCAGTACTTC.

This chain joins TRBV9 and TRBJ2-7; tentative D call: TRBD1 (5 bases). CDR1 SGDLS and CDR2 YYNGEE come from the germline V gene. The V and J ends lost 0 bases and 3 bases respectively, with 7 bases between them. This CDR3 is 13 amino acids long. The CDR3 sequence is CASSVDDSYEQYF. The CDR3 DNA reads TGTGCCAGCAGCGTAGATGACAGCTACGAGCAGTACTTC.

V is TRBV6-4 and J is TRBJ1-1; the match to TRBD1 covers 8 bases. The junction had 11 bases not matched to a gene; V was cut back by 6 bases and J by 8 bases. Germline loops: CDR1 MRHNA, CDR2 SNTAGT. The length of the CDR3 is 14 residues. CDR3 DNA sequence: TGTGCCAGCAGCGAGGCCAGGGGGCAGCCCGAAGCTTTCTTT. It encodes CASSEARGQPEAFF.

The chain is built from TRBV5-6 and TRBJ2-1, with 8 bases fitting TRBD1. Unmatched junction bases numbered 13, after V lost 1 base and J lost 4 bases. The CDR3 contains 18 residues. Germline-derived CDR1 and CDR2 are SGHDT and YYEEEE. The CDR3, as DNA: TGTGCCAGCAGCTTGTATAGGGGCCGGGACAGGAAGTACAATGAGCAGTTCTTC. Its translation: CASSLYRGRDRKYNEQFF.

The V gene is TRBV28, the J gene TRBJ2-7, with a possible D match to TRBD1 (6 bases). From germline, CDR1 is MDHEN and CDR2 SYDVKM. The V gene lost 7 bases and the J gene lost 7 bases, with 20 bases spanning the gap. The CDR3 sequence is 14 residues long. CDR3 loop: CASTLLDRFGEQYF. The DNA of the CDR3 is TGTGCCAGCACCCTCCTCGACAGGTTCGGGGAGCAGTACTTC. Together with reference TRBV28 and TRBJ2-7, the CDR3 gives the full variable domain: DVKVTQSSRYLVKRTGEKVFLECVQDMDHENMFWYRQDPGLGLRLIYFSYDVKMKEKGDIPEGYSVSREKKERFSLILESASTNQTSMYLCASTLLDRFGEQYFGPGTRLTVT.

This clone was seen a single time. The chain's CDR3 is CASSDWISGRVDTIYF. The CDR3 nucleotides read TGTGCCAGCAGTGACTGGATCAGCGGCCGAGTAGACACCATATATTTT. The chain employs TRBV6-1 and TRBJ1-3, with D unresolved. Trimming left V 3 bases short and J 8 bases short, with 20 bases between. From germline, CDR1 is MNHNS and CDR2 SASEGT. There are 16 residues in the CDR3.

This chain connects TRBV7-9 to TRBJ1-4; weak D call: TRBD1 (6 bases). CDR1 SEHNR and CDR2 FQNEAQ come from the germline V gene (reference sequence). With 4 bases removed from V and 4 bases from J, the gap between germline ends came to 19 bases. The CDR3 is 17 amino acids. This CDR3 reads CASSSPKGGRDNEKLFF. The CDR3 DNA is TGTGCCAGCAGCTCGCCAAAAGGGGGGAGGGATAATGAAAAACTGTTTTTT.

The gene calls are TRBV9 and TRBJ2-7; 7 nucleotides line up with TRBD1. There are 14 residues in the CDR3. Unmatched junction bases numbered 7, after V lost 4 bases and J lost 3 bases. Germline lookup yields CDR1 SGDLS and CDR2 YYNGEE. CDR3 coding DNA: TGTGCCAGCAGCCCGACAGGGCTCGGCTACGAGCAGTACTTC. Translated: CASSPTGLGYEQYF.

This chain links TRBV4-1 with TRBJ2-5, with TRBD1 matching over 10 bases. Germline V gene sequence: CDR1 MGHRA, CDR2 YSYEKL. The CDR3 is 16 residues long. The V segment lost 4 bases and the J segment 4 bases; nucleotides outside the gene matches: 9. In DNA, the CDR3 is TGCGCCAGCAGCCCCTCGCCGGGGACAGGGGCAGAGACCCAGTACTTC. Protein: CASSPSPGTGAETQYF.

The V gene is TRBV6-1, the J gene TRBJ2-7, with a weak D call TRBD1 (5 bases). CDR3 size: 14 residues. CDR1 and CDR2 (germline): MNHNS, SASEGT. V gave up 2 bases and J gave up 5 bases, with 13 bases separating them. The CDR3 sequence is CASSERVRAHEQYF. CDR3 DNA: TGTGCCAGCAGTGAAAGGGTCAGGGCCCACGAGCAGTACTTC.